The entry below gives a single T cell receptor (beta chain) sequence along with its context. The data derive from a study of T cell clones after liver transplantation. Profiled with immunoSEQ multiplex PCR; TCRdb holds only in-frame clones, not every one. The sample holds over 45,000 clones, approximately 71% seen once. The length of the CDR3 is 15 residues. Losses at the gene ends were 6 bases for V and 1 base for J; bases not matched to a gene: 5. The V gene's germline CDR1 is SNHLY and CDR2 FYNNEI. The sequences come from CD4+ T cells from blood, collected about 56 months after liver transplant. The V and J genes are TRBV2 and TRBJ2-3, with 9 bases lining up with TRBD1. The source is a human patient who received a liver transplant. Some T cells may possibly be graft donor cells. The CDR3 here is CASRGRDRGTDTQYF. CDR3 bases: TGTGCCAGCAGGGGCCGGGACAGGGGCACAGATACGCAGTATTTT.